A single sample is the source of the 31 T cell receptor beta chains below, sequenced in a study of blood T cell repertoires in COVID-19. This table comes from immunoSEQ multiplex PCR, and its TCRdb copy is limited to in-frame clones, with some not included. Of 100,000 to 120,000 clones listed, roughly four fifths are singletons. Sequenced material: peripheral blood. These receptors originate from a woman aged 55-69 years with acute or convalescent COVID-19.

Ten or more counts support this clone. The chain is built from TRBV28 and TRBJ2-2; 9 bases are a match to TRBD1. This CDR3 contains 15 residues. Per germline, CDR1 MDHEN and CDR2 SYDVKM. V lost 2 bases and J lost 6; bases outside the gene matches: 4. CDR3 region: CASSLTGGAAGELFF. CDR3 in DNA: TGTGCCAGCAGTTTAACAGGGGGCGCGGCCGGGGAGCTGTTTTTT.

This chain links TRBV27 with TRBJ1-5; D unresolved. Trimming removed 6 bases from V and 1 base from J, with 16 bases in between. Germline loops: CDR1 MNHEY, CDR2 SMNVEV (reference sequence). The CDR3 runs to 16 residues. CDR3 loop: CASRPVGGRSNQPQHF. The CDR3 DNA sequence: TGTGCCAGCAGGCCCGTAGGAGGACGGAGCAATCAGCCCCAGCATTTT.

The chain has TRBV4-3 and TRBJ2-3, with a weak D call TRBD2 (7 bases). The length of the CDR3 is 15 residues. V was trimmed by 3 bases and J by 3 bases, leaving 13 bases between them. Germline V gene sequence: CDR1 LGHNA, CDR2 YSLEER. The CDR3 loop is CASSQGGLWTDTQYF. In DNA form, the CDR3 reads TGCGCCAGCAGCCAGGGGGGGCTTTGGACAGATACGCAGTATTTT.

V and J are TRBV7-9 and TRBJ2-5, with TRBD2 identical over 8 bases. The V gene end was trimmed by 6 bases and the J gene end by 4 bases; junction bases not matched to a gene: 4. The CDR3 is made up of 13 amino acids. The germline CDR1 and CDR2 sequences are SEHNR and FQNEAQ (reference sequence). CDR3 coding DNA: TGTGCCAGCAGACCTAGCGGGTCAGAGACCCAGTACTTC. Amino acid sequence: CASRPSGSETQYF. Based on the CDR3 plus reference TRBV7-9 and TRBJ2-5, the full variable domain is DTGVSQNPRHKITKRGQNVTFRCDPISEHNRLYWYRQTLGQGPEFLTYFQNEAQLEKSRLLSDRFSAERPKGSFSTLEIQRTEQGDSAMYLCASRPSGSETQYFGPGTRLLVL.

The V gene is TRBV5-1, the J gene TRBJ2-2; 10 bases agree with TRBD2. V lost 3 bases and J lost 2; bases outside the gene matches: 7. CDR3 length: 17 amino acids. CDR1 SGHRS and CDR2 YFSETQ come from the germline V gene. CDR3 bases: TGCGCCAGCAGCTCTCCTAGCGGGGGAAGCAACACCGGGGAGCTGTTTTTT. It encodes CASSSPSGGSNTGELFF.

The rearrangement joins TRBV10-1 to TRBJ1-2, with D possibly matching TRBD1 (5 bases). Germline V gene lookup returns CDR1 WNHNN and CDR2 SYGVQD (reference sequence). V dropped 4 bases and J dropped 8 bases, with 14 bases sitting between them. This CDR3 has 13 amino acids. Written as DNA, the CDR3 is TGCGCCAGCAGTGGGGGGGGACGGAGCGGCTACACCTTC. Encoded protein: CASSGGGRSGYTF.

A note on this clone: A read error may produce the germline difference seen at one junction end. The CDR3 protein is CASSQDRKRGRYEQYF. CDR3 coding DNA: TGCGCTAGCAGCCAAGATCGGAAGCGGGGCCGGTACGAGCAGTACTTC. This chain joins TRBV4-3 and TRBJ2-7, with 7 positions matching TRBD2. The CDR3 runs 16 residues. In germline, CDR1 is LGHNA, CDR2 YSLEER.

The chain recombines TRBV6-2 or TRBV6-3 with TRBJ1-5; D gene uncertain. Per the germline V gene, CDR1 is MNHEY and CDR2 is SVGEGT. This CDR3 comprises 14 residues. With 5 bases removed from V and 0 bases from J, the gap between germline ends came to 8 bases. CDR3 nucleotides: TGTGCCAGCAGTAACACCCATAGCAATCAGCCCCAGCATTTT. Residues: CASSNTHSNQPQHF.

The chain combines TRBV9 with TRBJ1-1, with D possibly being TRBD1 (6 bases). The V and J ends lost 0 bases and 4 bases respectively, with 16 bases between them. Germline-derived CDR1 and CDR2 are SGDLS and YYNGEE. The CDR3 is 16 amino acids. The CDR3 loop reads CASSVDSGGRGTEAFF. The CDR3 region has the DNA TGTGCCAGCAGCGTAGATAGCGGGGGGCGGGGCACTGAAGCTTTCTTT.

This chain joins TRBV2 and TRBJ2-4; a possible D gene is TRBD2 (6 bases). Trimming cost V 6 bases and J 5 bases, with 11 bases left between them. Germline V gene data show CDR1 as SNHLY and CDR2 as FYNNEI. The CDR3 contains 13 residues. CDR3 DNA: TGTGCCAGCAGCCCGGGACTTGAAAACATTCAGTACTTC. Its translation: CASSPGLENIQYF.

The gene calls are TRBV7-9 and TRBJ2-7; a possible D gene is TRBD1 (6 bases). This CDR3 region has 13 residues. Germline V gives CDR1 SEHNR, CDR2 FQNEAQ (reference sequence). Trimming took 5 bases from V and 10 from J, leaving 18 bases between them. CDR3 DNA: TGTGCCAGCAGCCCCTGGACAGCGACCCCACAGTACTTC. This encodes CASSPWTATPQYF.

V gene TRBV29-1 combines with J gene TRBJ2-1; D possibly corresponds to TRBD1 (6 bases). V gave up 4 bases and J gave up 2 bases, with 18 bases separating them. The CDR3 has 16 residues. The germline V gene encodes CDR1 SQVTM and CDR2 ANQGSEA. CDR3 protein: CSVAPRWGLTYNEQFF. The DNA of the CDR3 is TGCAGCGTTGCCCCCCGGTGGGGGCTGACCTACAATGAGCAGTTCTTC.

The DNA for the CDR3 is TGTGCCAGCAGTTACAGGACCGCGGGCTATGGCTACACCTTC. Translating it yields CASSYRTAGYGYTF. This rearrangement joins TRBV6-5 to TRBJ1-2; D remains ambiguous. CDR1 MNHEY and CDR2 SVGAGI come from the germline V gene. With 2 bases removed from V and 4 bases from J, the gap between germline ends came to 11 bases. The CDR3 covers 14 residues.

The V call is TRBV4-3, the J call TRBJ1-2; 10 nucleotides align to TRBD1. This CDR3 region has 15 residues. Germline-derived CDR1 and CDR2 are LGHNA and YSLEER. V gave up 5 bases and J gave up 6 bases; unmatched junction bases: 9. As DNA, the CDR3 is TGCGCCAGCAGCGAAAAACCCGGGACAGGGGATGGCTACACCTTC. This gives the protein CASSEKPGTGDGYTF.

CDR3 bases: TGTGCCAGTAGTATTAACCAGAACTATGGCTACACCTTC. This sequence encodes CASSINQNYGYTF. The genes are TRBV19 and TRBJ1-2; D not resolved. Between the trimmed V and J ends, which lost 3 bases and 2 bases, there was a span of 7 bases. Germline V CDR1 and CDR2: LNHDA, SQIVND (reference sequence). The CDR3 has 13 amino acids.

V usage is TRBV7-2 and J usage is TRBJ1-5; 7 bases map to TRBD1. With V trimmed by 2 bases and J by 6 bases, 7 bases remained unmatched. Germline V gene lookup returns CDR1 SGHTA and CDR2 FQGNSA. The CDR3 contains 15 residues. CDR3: CASSLRQGTGQPQHF. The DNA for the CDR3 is TGTGCCAGCAGCTTACGACAGGGAACGGGTCAGCCCCAGCATTTT.

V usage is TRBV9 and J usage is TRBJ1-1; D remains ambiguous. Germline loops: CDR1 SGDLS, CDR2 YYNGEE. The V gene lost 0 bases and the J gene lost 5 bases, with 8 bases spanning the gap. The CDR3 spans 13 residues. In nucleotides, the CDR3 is TGTGCCAGCAGCGTAGGTGGGAGGACTGAAGCTTTCTTT. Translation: CASSVGGRTEAFF.

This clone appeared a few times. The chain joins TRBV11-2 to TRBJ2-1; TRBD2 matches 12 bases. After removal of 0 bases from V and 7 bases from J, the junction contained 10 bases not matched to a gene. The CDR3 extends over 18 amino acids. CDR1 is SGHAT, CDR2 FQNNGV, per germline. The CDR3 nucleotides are TGTGCCAGCAGCTTAGACCCCCTGCTAGCGGGGGGGATAAATGAGCAGTTCTTC. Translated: CASSLDPLLAGGINEQFF.

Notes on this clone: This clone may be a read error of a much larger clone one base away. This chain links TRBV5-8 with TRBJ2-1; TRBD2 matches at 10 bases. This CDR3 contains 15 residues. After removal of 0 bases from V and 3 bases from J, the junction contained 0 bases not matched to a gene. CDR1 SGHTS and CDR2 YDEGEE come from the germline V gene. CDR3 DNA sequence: TGTGCCAGCAGCTTGGGGACTAGCGGCTACAATGAGCAGTTCTTC. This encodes CASSLGTSGYNEQFF.

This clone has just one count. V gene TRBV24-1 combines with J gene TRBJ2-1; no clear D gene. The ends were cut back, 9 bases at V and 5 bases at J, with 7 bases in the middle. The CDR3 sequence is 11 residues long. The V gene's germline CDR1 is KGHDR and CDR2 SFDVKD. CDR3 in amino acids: CATLTNNEQFF. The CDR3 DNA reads TGTGCCACCCTCACTAACAATGAGCAGTTCTTC.

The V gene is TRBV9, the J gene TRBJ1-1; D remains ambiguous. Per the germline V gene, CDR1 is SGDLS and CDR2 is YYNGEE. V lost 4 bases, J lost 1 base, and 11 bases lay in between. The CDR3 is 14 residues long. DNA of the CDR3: TGTGCCAGCAGCCGGGCGGGTCAGAACACTGAAGCTTTCTTT. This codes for CASSRAGQNTEAFF.

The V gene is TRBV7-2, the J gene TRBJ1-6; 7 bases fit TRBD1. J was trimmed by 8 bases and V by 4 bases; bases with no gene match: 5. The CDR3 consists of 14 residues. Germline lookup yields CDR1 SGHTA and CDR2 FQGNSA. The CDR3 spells CASSSPGGYSPLHF. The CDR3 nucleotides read TGTGCCAGCAGCTCCCCAGGGGGGTATTCACCCCTCCACTTT.

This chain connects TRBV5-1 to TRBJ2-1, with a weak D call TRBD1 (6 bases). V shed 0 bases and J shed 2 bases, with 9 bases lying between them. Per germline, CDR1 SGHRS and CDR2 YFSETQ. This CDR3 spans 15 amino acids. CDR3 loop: CASSLDQGTYNEQFF. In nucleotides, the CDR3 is TGCGCCAGCAGCTTGGACCAGGGGACCTACAATGAGCAGTTCTTC. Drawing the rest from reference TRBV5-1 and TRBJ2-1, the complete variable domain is KAGVTQTPRYLIKTRGQQVTLSCSPISGHRSVSWYQQTPGQGLQFLFEYFSETQRNKGNFPGRFSGRQFSNSRSEMNVSTLELGDSALYLCASSLDQGTYNEQFFGPGTRLTVL.

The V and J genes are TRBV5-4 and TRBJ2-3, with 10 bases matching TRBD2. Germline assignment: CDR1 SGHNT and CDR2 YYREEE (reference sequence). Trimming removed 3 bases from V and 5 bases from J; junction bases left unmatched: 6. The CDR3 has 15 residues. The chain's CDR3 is CASSSLAGEIDTQYF. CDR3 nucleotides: TGTGCCAGCAGCTCGCTAGCGGGGGAAATAGATACGCAGTATTTT.

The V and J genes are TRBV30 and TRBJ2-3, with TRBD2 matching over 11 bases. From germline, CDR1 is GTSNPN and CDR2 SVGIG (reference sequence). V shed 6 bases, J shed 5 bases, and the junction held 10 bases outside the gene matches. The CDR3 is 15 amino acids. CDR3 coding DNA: TGTGCCTGCGAGTTAGCGGGGGGGTTAGGAGATACGCAGTATTTT. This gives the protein CACELAGGLGDTQYF.

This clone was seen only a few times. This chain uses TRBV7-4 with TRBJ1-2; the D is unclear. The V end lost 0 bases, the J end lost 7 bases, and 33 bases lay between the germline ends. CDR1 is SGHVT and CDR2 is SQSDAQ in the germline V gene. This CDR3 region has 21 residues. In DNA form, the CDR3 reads TGTGCCAGCAGCTTAGCTAGCTTAGGCTGGAAAAATAGGCCCCCGTGGAGTGGCTACACCTTC. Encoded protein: CASSLASLGWKNRPPWSGYTF. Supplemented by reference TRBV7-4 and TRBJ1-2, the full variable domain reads GAGVSQSPRYKVAKRGRDVALRCDSISGHVTLYWYRQTLGQGSEVLTYSQSDAQRDKSGRPSGRFSAERPERSVSTLKIQRTEQGDSAVYLCASSLASLGWKNRPPWSGYTFGSGTRLTVV.

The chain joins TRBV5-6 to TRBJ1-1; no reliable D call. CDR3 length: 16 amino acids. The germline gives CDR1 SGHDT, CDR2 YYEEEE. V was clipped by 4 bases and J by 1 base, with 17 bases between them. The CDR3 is CASSLYSTLQNTEAFF. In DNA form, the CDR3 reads TGTGCCAGCAGCCTATACTCCACTCTTCAGAACACTGAAGCTTTCTTT.

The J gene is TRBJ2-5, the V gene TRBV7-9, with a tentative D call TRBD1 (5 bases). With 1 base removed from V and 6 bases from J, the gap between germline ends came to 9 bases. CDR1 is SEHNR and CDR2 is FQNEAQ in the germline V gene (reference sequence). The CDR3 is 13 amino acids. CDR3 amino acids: CASSLVGEQTQYF. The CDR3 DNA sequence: TGTGCCAGCAGCTTAGTAGGGGAACAGACCCAGTACTTC.

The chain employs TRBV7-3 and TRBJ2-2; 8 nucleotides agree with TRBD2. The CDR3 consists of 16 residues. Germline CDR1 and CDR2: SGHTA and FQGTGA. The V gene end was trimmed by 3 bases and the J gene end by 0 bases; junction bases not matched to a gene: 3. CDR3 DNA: TGTGCCAGCAGCTTTGCCGGGGGGGCGAACACCGGGGAGCTGTTTTTT. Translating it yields CASSFAGGANTGELFF.

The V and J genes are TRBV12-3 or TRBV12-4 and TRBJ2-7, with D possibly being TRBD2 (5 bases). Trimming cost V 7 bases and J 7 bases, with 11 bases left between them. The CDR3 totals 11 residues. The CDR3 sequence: CASIPTGEQYF. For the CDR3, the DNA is TGTGCCAGCATCCCGACGGGGGAGCAGTACTTC.

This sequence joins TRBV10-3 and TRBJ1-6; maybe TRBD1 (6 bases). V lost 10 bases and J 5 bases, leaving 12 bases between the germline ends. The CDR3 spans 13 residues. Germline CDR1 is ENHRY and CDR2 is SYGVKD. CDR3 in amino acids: CANSGHHNSPLHF. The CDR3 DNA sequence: TGTGCCAACTCGGGACACCATAATTCACCCCTCCACTTT.